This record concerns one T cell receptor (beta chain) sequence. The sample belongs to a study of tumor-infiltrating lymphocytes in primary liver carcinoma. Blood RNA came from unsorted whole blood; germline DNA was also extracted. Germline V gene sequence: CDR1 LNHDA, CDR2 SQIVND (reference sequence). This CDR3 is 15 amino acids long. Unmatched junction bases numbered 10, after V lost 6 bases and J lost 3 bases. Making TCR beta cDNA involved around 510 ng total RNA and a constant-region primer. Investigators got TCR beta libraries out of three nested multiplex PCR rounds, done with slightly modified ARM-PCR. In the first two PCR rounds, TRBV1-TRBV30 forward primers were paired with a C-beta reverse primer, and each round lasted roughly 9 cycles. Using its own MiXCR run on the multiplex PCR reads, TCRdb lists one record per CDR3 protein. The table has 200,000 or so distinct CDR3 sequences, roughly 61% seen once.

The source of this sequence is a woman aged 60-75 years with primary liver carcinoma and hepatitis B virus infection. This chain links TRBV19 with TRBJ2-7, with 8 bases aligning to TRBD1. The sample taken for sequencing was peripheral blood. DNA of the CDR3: TGTGCCAGTAGCCTGGCCGGGACAGGAGGCTACGAGCAGTACTTC. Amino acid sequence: CASSLAGTGGYEQYF.